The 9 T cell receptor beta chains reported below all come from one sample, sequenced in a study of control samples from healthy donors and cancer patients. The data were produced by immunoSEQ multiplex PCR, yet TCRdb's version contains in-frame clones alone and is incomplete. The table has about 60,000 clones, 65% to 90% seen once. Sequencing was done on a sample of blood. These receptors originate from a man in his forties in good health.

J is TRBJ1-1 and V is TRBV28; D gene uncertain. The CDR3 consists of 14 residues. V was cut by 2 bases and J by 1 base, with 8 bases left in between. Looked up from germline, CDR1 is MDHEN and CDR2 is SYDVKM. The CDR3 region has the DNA TGTGCCAGCAGTTTACTCAGGCGGAACACTGAAGCTTTCTTT. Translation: CASSLLRRNTEAFF.

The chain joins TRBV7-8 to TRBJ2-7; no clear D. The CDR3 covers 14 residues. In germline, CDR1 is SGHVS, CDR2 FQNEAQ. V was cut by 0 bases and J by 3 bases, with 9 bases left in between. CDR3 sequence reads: CASSLAELFYEQYF. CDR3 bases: TGTGCCAGCAGCTTAGCAGAGCTCTTCTACGAGCAGTACTTC.

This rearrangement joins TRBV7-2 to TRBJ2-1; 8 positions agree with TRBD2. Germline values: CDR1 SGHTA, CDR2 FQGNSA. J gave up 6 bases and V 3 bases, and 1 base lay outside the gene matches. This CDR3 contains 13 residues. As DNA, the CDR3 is TGTGCCAGCAGCTTGGGGACTAGCAATGAGCAGTTCTTC. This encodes CASSLGTSNEQFF.

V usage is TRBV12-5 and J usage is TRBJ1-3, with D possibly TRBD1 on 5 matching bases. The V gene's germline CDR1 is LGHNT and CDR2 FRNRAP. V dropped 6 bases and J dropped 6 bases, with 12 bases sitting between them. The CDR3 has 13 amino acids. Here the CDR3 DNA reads TGTGCTAGTGGGCGGGACTCGGAAAACACCATATATTTT. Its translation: CASGRDSENTIYF.

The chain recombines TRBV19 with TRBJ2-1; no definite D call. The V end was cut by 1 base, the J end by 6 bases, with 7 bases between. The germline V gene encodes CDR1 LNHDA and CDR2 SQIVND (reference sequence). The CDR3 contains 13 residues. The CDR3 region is CASSIVTTNEQFF. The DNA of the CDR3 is TGTGCCAGTAGTATAGTGACAACCAATGAGCAGTTCTTC.

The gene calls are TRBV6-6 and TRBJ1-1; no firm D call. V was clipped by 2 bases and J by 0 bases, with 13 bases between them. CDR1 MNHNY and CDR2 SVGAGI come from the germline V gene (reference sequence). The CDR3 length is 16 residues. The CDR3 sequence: CASSYGQTPMNTEAFF. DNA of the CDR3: TGTGCCAGCAGTTACGGGCAGACCCCAATGAACACTGAAGCTTTCTTT.

The DNA of the CDR3 is TGTGCCAGCAGCTTAAGGGAGAGGGGGGGACTAGCGGGAGAGGTCGAGCAGTACTTC. It yields the protein CASSLRERGGLAGEVEQYF. The chain carries TRBV11-2 and TRBJ2-7; 14 nucleotides line up with TRBD2. CDR1 SGHAT and CDR2 FQNNGV come from the germline V gene. The trim removed 2 bases at V and 6 bases at J, leaving 15 bases unmatched. The CDR3 has 19 amino acids.

For the CDR3, the DNA is TGTGCCAGCAGCCTAATCGGGCTGGGGGTCGATTCACCCCTCCACTTT. Translation: CASSLIGLGVDSPLHF. The chain recombines TRBV11-3 with TRBJ1-6; D is possibly TRBD1 (5 bases). V gave up 5 bases and J gave up 8 bases, with 19 bases separating them. The germline gives CDR1 SGHNT, CDR2 YENEEA. The CDR3 length is 16 residues.

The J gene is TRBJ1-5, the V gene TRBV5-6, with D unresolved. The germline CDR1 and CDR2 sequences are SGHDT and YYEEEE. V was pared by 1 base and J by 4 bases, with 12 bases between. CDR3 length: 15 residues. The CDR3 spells CASSLFQVKNQPQHF. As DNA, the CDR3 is TGTGCCAGCAGCTTGTTTCAGGTAAAAAATCAGCCCCAGCATTTT.